This TCR beta chain stems from a study of tumor-infiltrating lymphocytes in localized non-small cell lung cancer. Study background: Tumor tissue and non-adjacent uninvolved lung came from each patient.

Only in-frame clones appear in the TCRdb table, and some are missing; sequencing was by immunoSEQ multiplex PCR. The repertoire holds about 17,000 clones, with 80% as singletons. Overall study results and limits: T-cell fraction did not differ between immunotypes IM1 and IM2. TCR sequencing covered a subset of patients with enough tissue.

As regards this clone: Its antigen is undetermined.

What was sequenced was uninvolved lung tissue not adjacent to the tumor. This receptor was identified in a human donor with non-small cell lung cancer.

CDR3 residues: CASRTGNTGELFF. In DNA form, the CDR3 reads TGTGCCAGCAGAACAGGGAACACCGGGGAGCTGTTTTTT. The V call is TRBV6-1, the J call TRBJ2-2; TRBD1 might be the D (5 bases). V was cut by 6 bases and J by 1 base, with 6 bases left in between. This CDR3 has 13 residues. Germline V gene data show CDR1 as MNHNS and CDR2 as SASEGT.